Below are 29 T cell receptor beta chains sequenced from a single sample in a study of breast tumors, draining lymph nodes, adjacent tissues. TCRdb re-analysed the multiplex PCR reads in MiXCR, keeping a single row per CDR3 protein. The sample consists of about 11,000 distinct CDR3 sequences, 30% to 45% of them appearing once. Sequenced: breast tumor tissue. The source is a female donor with breast cancer. Some clones in this sample may be carry-over from other donors' samples.

This clonotype was observed at least ten times. The chain combines TRBV7-6 with TRBJ1-4; D perhaps matches TRBD1 (6 bases). V lost 1 base and J 8 bases, leaving 14 bases between the germline ends. The CDR3 totals 15 residues. Germline CDR1 SGHVS, CDR2 FNYEAQ. The CDR3 loop is CASSLGGGIQEKLFF. The CDR3 coding sequence is TGTGCCAGCAGCTTAGGCGGGGGCATTCAAGAAAAACTGTTTTTT.

V and J are TRBV2 and TRBJ1-4; possibly TRBD1 for D (5 bases). The V and J ends lost 4 bases and 5 bases respectively, with 11 bases between them. CDR1 is SNHLY, CDR2 FYNNEI, per germline. The CDR3 is 14 residues long. The CDR3, as DNA: TGTGCCAGCAGTGCGCGGGGGAAAAATGAAAAACTGTTTTTT. This translates into CASSARGKNEKLFF.

In its sample, this clonotype was seen many times. J is TRBJ2-5 and V is TRBV14, with 13 bases fitting TRBD2. Trimming cost V 4 bases and J 10 bases; bases outside gene matches: 3. Germline CDR1 is SGHDN and CDR2 is FVKESK. There are 13 residues in the CDR3. CDR3 sequence reads: CASSRTSGGDQYF. The CDR3 DNA is TGTGCCAGCAGCCGGACTAGCGGGGGTGACCAGTACTTC.

The rearrangement uses TRBV20-1 and TRBJ2-5; 10 bases align to TRBD2. The V segment lost 3 bases and the J segment 6 bases; nucleotides outside the gene matches: 13. CDR1 and CDR2 from the germline V gene are DFQATT and SNEGSKA (reference sequence). The CDR3 totals 16 residues. In nucleotides, the CDR3 is TGCAGTGCTAGGATTCTGCCTAGCGGGAGCTTAAAGACCCAGTACTTC. Translating it yields CSARILPSGSLKTQYF.

In this sample, this clonotype is medium-sized (0.01 to 0.1%). The chain has TRBV6-1 and TRBJ1-3; D is possibly TRBD1 (5 bases). V lost 4 bases, J lost 0 bases, and 7 bases lay in between. Germline values: CDR1 MNHNS, CDR2 SASEGT. The CDR3 runs 14 residues. DNA for the CDR3: TGTGCCAGCAGTGGAGGGGTCTCTGGAAACACCATATATTTT. Amino acid sequence: CASSGGVSGNTIYF.

Ten or more counts support this clonotype. This CDR3 reads CSAPGQGGNEQFF. The CDR3 DNA reads as TGCAGTGCCCCCGGACAGGGGGGCAATGAGCAGTTCTTC. This chain links TRBV20-1 with TRBJ2-1, with TRBD1 matching over 10 bases. With 6 bases clipped from V and 6 bases from J, the junction kept 5 bases outside the gene matches. The CDR3 has 13 residues. Germline-derived CDR1 and CDR2 are DFQATT and SNEGSKA (reference sequence).

The chain is built from TRBV9 and TRBJ2-5, with TRBD1 identical over 7 bases. CDR1 and CDR2 (germline): SGDLS, YYNGEE. The CDR3 is made up of 13 amino acids. V gave up 0 bases and J gave up 5 bases; unmatched junction bases: 1. In DNA form, the CDR3 reads TGTGCCAGCAGCGTAGGGACAGGTGAGACCCAGTACTTC. Residues: CASSVGTGETQYF.

This chain joins TRBV10-2 and TRBJ1-2; D is perhaps TRBD1 (6 bases). This CDR3 spans 14 amino acids. V lost 5 bases and J 2 bases, leaving 12 bases between the germline ends. Looked up from germline, CDR1 is WSHSY and CDR2 is SAAADI. Here the CDR3 DNA reads TGCGCCAGCAGTACACAGGGAATGAACTATGGCTACACCTTC. As protein: CASSTQGMNYGYTF.

The chain is built from TRBV20-1 and TRBJ1-1, with a tentative D call TRBD1 (6 bases). The CDR3 sequence is 14 residues long. V lost 1 base to trimming and J lost 1 base, with 10 bases between them. Germline V gene sequence: CDR1 DFQATT, CDR2 SNEGSKA (reference sequence). CDR3: CSARVGQRNTEAFF. CDR3 nucleotides: TGCAGTGCTAGAGTAGGACAGCGGAACACTGAAGCTTTCTTT.

Note on this clonotype: Because the CDR3 is missing its conserved closing phenylalanine or tryptophan, this is likely a read error. The V gene is TRBV3-1, the J gene TRBJ2-2, with 12 nucleotides matching TRBD1. Trimming took 4 bases from V and 0 from J; bases not matched to a gene: 6. The germline CDR1 and CDR2 sequences are LGHDT and YNNKEL (reference sequence). The CDR3 consists of 18 residues. CDR3 nucleotides: TGTGCCAGCAGCCCGCCCGGGACAGGGGGCTCGAACACCGGGGAGCTGTTTTCT. Translating gives CASSPPGTGGSNTGELFS.

The rearrangement uses TRBV20-1 and TRBJ1-4; 9 bases align to TRBD1. Germline CDR1 and CDR2: DFQATT and SNEGSKA (reference sequence). This CDR3 region has 16 residues. The ends lost 5 bases at V and 4 bases at J; junction bases unmatched: 11. The CDR3 region is CSAGPRTGAGNEKLFF. The CDR3 DNA reads as TGCAGTGCTGGACCTAGGACAGGGGCGGGTAATGAAAAACTGTTTTTT.

At least ten counts were recorded for this clonotype. This rearrangement joins TRBV19 to TRBJ1-2, with a weak D call TRBD1 (5 bases). This CDR3 spans 13 amino acids. The germline CDR1 and CDR2 sequences are LNHDA and SQIVND (reference sequence). V was pared by 8 bases and J by 3 bases, with 13 bases between. The CDR3 coding sequence is TGTGCCAGTCTTCCGGGACGGCACTATGGCTACACCTTC. Translation: CASLPGRHYGYTF. Filled out from reference TRBV19 and TRBJ1-2, the complete variable domain reads DGGITQSPKYLFRKEGQNVTLSCEQNLNHDAMYWYRQDPGQGLRLIYYSQIVNDFQKGDIAEGYSVSREKKESFPLTVTSAQKNPTAFYLCASLPGRHYGYTFGSGTRLTVV.

This clonotype was recorded only once. V is TRBV12-3 or TRBV12-4 and J is TRBJ2-2, with 9 bases identical to TRBD1. This CDR3 region has 15 residues. The V gene end was trimmed by 1 base and the J gene end by 6 bases; junction bases not matched to a gene: 3. The CDR3 DNA reads TGTGCCAGCAGTTTAGGGGACAGGGACCCCGGGGAGCTGTTTTTT. Encoded protein: CASSLGDRDPGELFF.

This clonotype occurred many times. The CDR3 spells CASSGQGVGYEQYF. CDR3 in DNA: TGTGCCAGCAGCGGACAGGGCGTTGGCTACGAGCAGTACTTC. This rearrangement joins TRBV9 to TRBJ2-7; 7 nucleotides match TRBD1. Unmatched junction bases numbered 6, after V lost 3 bases and J lost 3 bases. Looked up from germline, CDR1 is SGDLS and CDR2 is YYNGEE. This CDR3 region has 14 residues.

This clonotype occurred many times. The genes are TRBV12-3 or TRBV12-4 and TRBJ2-2; no clear D. The CDR3 is 13 residues long. V was trimmed by 1 base and J by 2 bases, leaving 2 bases between them. Here the CDR3 DNA reads TGTGCCAGCAGTTTAGACAACACCGGGGAGCTGTTTTTT. Translating gives CASSLDNTGELFF.

CDR3 nucleotide sequence: TGTGCCAGCAGCCCAATCGCCTACGAGCAGTACTTC. Protein: CASSPIAYEQYF. The chain couples TRBV28 to TRBJ2-7; D gene ambiguous. From germline, CDR1 is MDHEN and CDR2 SYDVKM. Trimming took 6 bases from V and 2 from J, leaving 8 bases between them. The CDR3 runs 12 residues.

The rearrangement joins TRBV7-9 to TRBJ2-1; D gene unclear. The V end was cut by 7 bases, the J end by 7 bases, with 11 bases between. The CDR3 spans 12 residues. From germline, CDR1 is SEHNR and CDR2 FQNEAQ (reference sequence). CDR3 protein: CASIVIGNEQFF. The CDR3 DNA follows: TGTGCCAGCATAGTAATTGGGAATGAGCAGTTCTTC.

Judged by abundance, this clonotype is medium-sized. The chain recombines TRBV20-1 with TRBJ2-7, with 9 bases fitting TRBD2. V lost 0 bases and J lost 4; bases outside the gene matches: 10. Germline CDR1 is DFQATT and CDR2 is SNEGSKA (reference sequence). The CDR3 is 16 residues long. The CDR3 bases are TGCAGTGCTAGAGAACTAGGGGCGGGAGGGTTTTACGAGCAGTACTTC. This gives the protein CSARELGAGGFYEQYF.

As for this clonotype: The conserved phenylalanine or tryptophan normally closing the CDR3 is absent here, so this likely arose from a read error. This chain links TRBV20-1 with TRBJ2-7; the match to TRBD2 covers 8 bases. Germline V gives CDR1 DFQATT, CDR2 SNEGSKA (reference sequence). V was clipped by 2 bases and J by 3 bases; unmatched bases: 3. CDR3 length: 13 residues. CDR3 sequence reads: CSARPSGSYEQYS. The CDR3 DNA is TGCAGTGCTAGACCCAGCGGGAGCTACGAGCAGTACTCC.

Sample share makes this clonotype medium-sized. The chain has TRBV5-5 and TRBJ2-3, with TRBD2 matching over 11 bases. There are 17 residues in the CDR3. Germline CDR1 SGHKS, CDR2 YYEKEE (reference sequence). The trim removed 0 bases at V and 3 bases at J, leaving 6 bases unmatched. CDR3 amino acids: CASSLERWTSGTDTQYF. The CDR3 nucleotides are TGTGCCAGCAGCTTGGAACGCTGGACTAGCGGGACAGATACGCAGTATTTT.

This rearrangement joins TRBV7-8 to TRBJ2-3, with 11 nucleotides matching TRBD2. CDR1 is SGHVS, CDR2 FQNEAQ, per germline. CDR3 size: 13 residues. V was pared by 5 bases and J by 7 bases, with 2 bases of the junction left unmatched. The CDR3 DNA is TGTGCCAGCAGCGGGACTAGCGGTAATACGCAGTATTTT. It specifies CASSGTSGNTQYF.

V usage is TRBV7-8 and J usage is TRBJ2-5; the D call may be TRBD1 or TRBD2 (5 bases each). The CDR3 has 13 amino acids. V was clipped by 5 bases and J by 2 bases, with 9 bases between them. The germline V gene encodes CDR1 SGHVS and CDR2 FQNEAQ. The DNA for the CDR3 is TGTGCCAGCAGCGGGGGACGGCAAGAGACCCAGTACTTC. Protein product: CASSGGRQETQYF. The whole variable domain, remainder taken from reference TRBV7-8 and TRBJ2-5, is GAGVSQSPRYKVAKRGQDVALRCDPISGHVSLFWYQQALGQGPEFLTYFQNEAQLDKSGLPSDRFFAERPEGSVSTLKIQRTQQEDSAVYLCASSGGRQETQYFGPGTRLLVL.

Ten or more counts support this clonotype. This sequence joins TRBV29-1 and TRBJ1-1; a weak D match, TRBD1 (6 bases). V lost 6 bases, J lost 4 bases, and 12 bases lay in between. Germline lookup yields CDR1 SQVTM and CDR2 ANQGSEA. This CDR3 comprises 12 residues. CDR3 region: CSVGGRGTEAFF. The CDR3, as DNA: TGCAGCGTCGGGGGCAGGGGCACTGAAGCTTTCTTT.

This clonotype has a count of ten or more. The chain combines TRBV7-2 with TRBJ2-7, with D unresolved. The V end was cut by 1 base, the J end by 3 bases, with 13 bases between. The CDR3 runs 15 residues. CDR1 SGHTA and CDR2 FQGNSA come from the germline V gene. This CDR3 reads CASSLVGGDFYEQYF. CDR3 in DNA: TGTGCCAGCAGCTTAGTCGGTGGTGACTTCTACGAGCAGTACTTC.

The chain combines TRBV5-6 with TRBJ2-1; D remains ambiguous. V was clipped by 4 bases and J by 8 bases, with 22 bases between them. The CDR3 loop spans 16 amino acids. Germline V gene data show CDR1 as SGHDT and CDR2 as YYEEEE. The CDR3 DNA reads as TGTGCCAGCAGCATCGGACCTAGTCTCCATCTCCATGAGCAGTTCTTC. Encoded protein: CASSIGPSLHLHEQFF.

Within the sample, this clonotype is medium-sized. The CDR3 is CASSYGTYEQYF. The CDR3 DNA reads TGCGCCAGCAGTTACGGGACCTACGAGCAGTACTTC. The chain uses TRBV5-1 and TRBJ2-7, with D possibly being TRBD2 (5 bases). With 5 bases removed from V and 2 bases from J, the gap between germline ends came to 8 bases. Germline values: CDR1 SGHRS, CDR2 YFSETQ. The CDR3 runs to 12 residues.

This clonotype has ten or more counts. The chain links TRBV9 to TRBJ2-1, with D hard to call. In germline, CDR1 is SGDLS, CDR2 YYNGEE. The CDR3 is made up of 13 amino acids. V was pared by 3 bases and J by 9 bases, with 13 bases between. CDR3 in DNA: TGTGCCAGCAGCGCTGGGTACGGCGGTGAGCAGTTCTTC. Amino acid sequence: CASSAGYGGEQFF.

V gene TRBV5-4 combines with J gene TRBJ2-2, with TRBD1 as a possible D gene (6 bases). The germline V and J ends were trimmed by 4 bases and 0 bases, with 13 bases remaining between them. The germline gives CDR1 SGHNT, CDR2 YYREEE (reference sequence). This CDR3 region has 16 residues. The CDR3 protein is CASSLARGANTGELFF. CDR3 in DNA: TGTGCCAGCAGCCTCGCCAGGGGAGCGAACACCGGGGAGCTGTTTTTT.

The sample holds many counts of this clonotype. V gene TRBV27 combines with J gene TRBJ2-5; tentative D call: TRBD2 (5 bases). Trimming cost V 2 bases and J 4 bases, with 8 bases left between them. The CDR3 runs 13 residues. Germline loops: CDR1 MNHEY, CDR2 SMNVEV (reference sequence). This CDR3 reads CASSLIEGETQYF. The CDR3 DNA sequence: TGTGCCAGCAGTTTAATAGAGGGAGAGACCCAGTACTTC.